These 4 T cell receptor beta chains came from one sample sequenced in a study of response to subunit inactivated influenza vaccine (dated by TCRdb to 2017 to 2018). Library prep was done by RT-PCR. Data came from an Illumina HiSeq 2500. Starting from the raw public reads, TCRdb applied fastp trimming at Q25, assembled clones with MiXCR and retained in-frame beta chains. Rows are unified per CDR3 protein, each entry keeping the most common DNA and genes. Within this sample are approximately 500,000 distinct CDR3 sequences, with 10% to 15% of them counted one time only. Around 12% of the sample is held by the ten biggest clonotypes. The time point label on this specimen signifies: approximately 47 days after influenza vaccine administration. The material was PBMCs from blood, obtained 40 to 50 days after vaccination. The receptors derive from a man aged 45 to 65 who received an inactivated influenza vaccine. Donor details come from another sample of the same person, matched by shared clones.

In its sample, this clonotype was seen once. The chain couples TRBV3-1 to TRBJ1-1, with D possibly TRBD1 on 6 matching bases. CDR3 size: 15 residues. Trimming left V 10 bases short and J 5 bases short, with 23 bases between. Per germline, CDR1 LGHDT and CDR2 YNNKEL (reference sequence). The CDR3 nucleotides are TGTGCCACCTCCCAAGCCGGGGGGGCGAGGACTGAAGCTTTCTTT. Translating it yields CATSQAGGARTEAFF.

This clonotype was detected a few times. This chain connects TRBV5-1 to TRBJ1-1; a weak D match, TRBD1 (6 bases). CDR1 is SGHRS and CDR2 is YFSETQ in the germline V gene. The CDR3 is made up of 15 amino acids. The germline V and J ends were trimmed by 4 bases and 4 bases, with 17 bases remaining between them. CDR3 DNA: TGCGCCAGCAGCGAACAACAGGGAATTGGCACTGAAGCTTTCTTT. The encoded protein is CASSEQQGIGTEAFF.

This clonotype was seen only a few times. This chain joins TRBV5-1 and TRBJ2-1; D is uncertain. The V and J ends lost 0 bases and 7 bases respectively, with 11 bases between them. Germline V gene lookup returns CDR1 SGHRS and CDR2 YFSETQ. This CDR3 comprises 14 residues. The chain's CDR3 is CASSLGQALNEQFF. CDR3 bases: TGCGCCAGCAGCTTGGGCCAGGCCCTAAATGAGCAGTTCTTC.

The gene calls are TRBV15 and TRBJ2-1, with D unresolved. Germline loops: CDR1 LNHNV, CDR2 YYDKDF (reference sequence). Trimming removed 6 bases from V and 13 bases from J, with 13 bases in between. The CDR3 is 11 residues long. CDR3 loop: CATRLMTLQFF. Written as DNA, the CDR3 is TGTGCCACCAGACTTATGACCCTTCAGTTCTTC. Full variable domain (remainder filled in from reference TRBV15 and TRBJ2-1): DAMVIQNPRYQVTQFGKPVTLSCSQTLNHNVMYWYQQKSSQAPKLLFHYYDKDFNNEADTPDNFQSRRPNTSFCFLDIRSPGLGDTAMYLCATRLMTLQFFGPGTRLTVL.